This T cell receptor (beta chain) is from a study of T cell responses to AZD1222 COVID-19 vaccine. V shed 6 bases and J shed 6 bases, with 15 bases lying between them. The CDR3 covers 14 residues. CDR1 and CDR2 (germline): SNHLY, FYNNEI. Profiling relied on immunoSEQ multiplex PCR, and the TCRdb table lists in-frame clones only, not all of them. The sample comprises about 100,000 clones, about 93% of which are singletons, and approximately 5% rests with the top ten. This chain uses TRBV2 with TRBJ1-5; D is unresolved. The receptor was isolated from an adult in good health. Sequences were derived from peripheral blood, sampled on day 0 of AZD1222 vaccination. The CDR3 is CASRDPGRGQPQHF. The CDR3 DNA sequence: TGTGCCAGCAGGGACCCCGGGAGAGGTCAGCCCCAGCATTTT.